This TCR beta chain originates from a study of cytomegalovirus exposure and HLA in healthy donors. Study summary: As an earlier analysis found, roughly 170 million T cells yielded some 120 million unique TCR beta sequences.

Germline CDR1 and CDR2: GTSNPN and SVGIG (reference sequence). Trimming removed 0 bases from V and 3 bases from J, with 15 bases in between. The CDR3 has 15 amino acids. Every donor was a healthy person donating bone marrow. The primer mix had 60 Vbeta and 13 Jbeta primers. The data were produced by immunoSEQ multiplex PCR, yet TCRdb's version contains in-frame clones alone and is incomplete. The repertoire holds approximately 76,000 clones, with around 70% as singletons. The V gene is TRBV30, the J gene TRBJ2-7, with D perhaps matching TRBD1 (6 bases). The sample taken for sequencing was PBMCs. This sequence was found in a middle-aged woman in good health and CMV-seropositive. CDR3 region: CAWSVGTLKLYEQYF. The CDR3 DNA reads as TGTGCCTGGAGTGTAGGGACACTAAAACTCTACGAGCAGTACTTC.